The 15 T cell receptor beta chains listed next were all sequenced from one sample in a study of cytomegalovirus exposure and HLA in healthy donors (dated by TCRdb to 2015 to 2018). The library relied on the immunoSEQ multiplex PCR assay. For the multiplex PCR, a mixture combining 60 forward primers for TCR Vbeta segments and 13 reverse primers for TCR Jbeta segments was used. Not all clones reach the TCRdb copy of this immuneACCESS table, which keeps in-frame sequences only. Checked studies attribute under half of the gap to unresolved V genes and leave the rest unexplained. In this sample the table shows roughly 240,000 clones, over 75% of which occur a single time. The ten largest account for approximately 0.47% of the sample. The sample comprised PBMCs. These receptors were taken from a boy aged 5-17 years in good health and CMV-seronegative.

This clone was found once. This chain connects TRBV7-2 to TRBJ2-1, with TRBD1 matching over 8 bases. In germline, CDR1 is SGHTA, CDR2 FQGNSA. The CDR3 is 12 amino acids. V shed 5 bases and J 13 bases; nucleotides not matched to a gene: 7. CDR3 sequence: CASSHRGFDQFF. CDR3 nucleotide sequence: TGTGCCAGCAGCCACAGGGGGTTTGATCAGTTCTTC. The entire variable domain, with the rest obtained from reference TRBV7-2 and TRBJ2-1, is as follows: GAGVSQSPSNKVTEKGKDVELRCDPISGHTALYWYRQSLGQGLEFLIYFQGNSAPDKSGLPSDRFSAERTGGSVSTLTIQRTQQEDSAVYLCASSHRGFDQFFGPGTRLTVL.

The chain recombines TRBV6-5 with TRBJ2-5; maybe TRBD1 (6 bases). The end of the DNA aligns better with TRBJ2-7, so the J call may be wrong. In germline, CDR1 is MNHEY, CDR2 SVGAGI. The CDR3 consists of 15 residues. CDR3 DNA sequence: TGTGCCAGCAGTTACTCGACAGGATCCTCCTACGAGCAGTACTTC. Translated, it gives CASSYSTGSSYEQYF.

The chain uses TRBV11-3 and TRBJ2-2, with 7 bases matching TRBD2. From germline, CDR1 is SGHNT and CDR2 YENEEA. The CDR3 contains 14 residues. V was pared by 6 bases and J by 5 bases, with 6 bases of the junction left unmatched. The CDR3 here is CASSQHSGTGELFF. The CDR3 DNA is TGTGCCAGCAGTCAACATAGCGGGACCGGGGAGCTGTTTTTT.

The CDR3, as DNA: TGTGCCAGCAGTTCCTTGCGGGAGGCGAACTACGAGCAGTACTTC. The encoded protein is CASSSLREANYEQYF. The chain joins TRBV27 to TRBJ2-7; 8 bases agree with TRBD2. CDR3 length equals 15 residues. Germline assignment: CDR1 MNHEY and CDR2 SMNVEV (reference sequence). V gave up 4 bases and J gave up 3 bases; unmatched junction bases: 8.

The gene calls are TRBV9 and TRBJ2-4, with 9 positions matching TRBD1. The CDR3 totals 17 residues. The germline V gene has CDR1 SGDLS and CDR2 YYNGEE. The J segment lost 3 bases and the V segment lost 3 bases, leaving 10 bases of the junction unmatched. CDR3 sequence reads: CASSERDREEGKNIQYF. In DNA form, the CDR3 reads TGTGCCAGCAGCGAGCGGGACAGGGAAGAAGGCAAAAACATTCAGTACTTC.

V gene TRBV9 combines with J gene TRBJ1-1, with D hard to call. Per the germline V gene, CDR1 is SGDLS and CDR2 is YYNGEE. The CDR3 totals 16 residues. The V end was cut by 3 bases, the J end by 2 bases, with 17 bases between. The CDR3 DNA sequence: TGTGCCAGCAGCGGCCGGAAGGGAGGGCCTAACACTGAAGCTTTCTTT. Encoded protein: CASSGRKGGPNTEAFF. The full variable domain, completed using reference TRBV9 and TRBJ1-1, is DSGVTQTPKHLITATGQRVTLRCSPRSGDLSVYWYQQSLDQGLQFLIQYYNGEERAKGNILERFSAQQFPDLHSELNLSSLELGDSALYFCASSGRKGGPNTEAFFGQGTRLTVV.

This chain joins TRBV7-6 and TRBJ2-3; 11 nucleotides align to TRBD2. Germline CDR1 is SGHVS and CDR2 is FNYEAQ. CDR3 length: 18 amino acids. The trim removed 5 bases at V and 2 bases at J, leaving 12 bases unmatched. The CDR3 sequence: CASSLGASGGYSTDTQYF. DNA of the CDR3: TGTGCCAGCAGCCTCGGGGCTAGCGGGGGGTATTCCACAGATACGCAGTATTTT.

The chain uses TRBV19 and TRBJ1-3; 7 bases agree with TRBD1. Germline CDR1 and CDR2: LNHDA and SQIVND (reference sequence). Trimming took 5 bases from V and 8 from J; bases not matched to a gene: 6. The CDR3 sequence is 13 residues long. The CDR3 DNA follows: TGTGCCAGTAGTGAGACAGGGCTGGACACCATATATTTT. Amino acid sequence: CASSETGLDTIYF.

This chain connects TRBV27 to TRBJ1-1; D not resolved. There are 15 residues in the CDR3. V gave up 5 bases and J gave up 0 bases, with 13 bases separating them. Per germline, CDR1 MNHEY and CDR2 SMNVEV (reference sequence). The CDR3 sequence: CASSPHRHLNTEAFF. DNA of the CDR3: TGTGCCAGCAGTCCTCATCGACATTTGAACACTGAAGCTTTCTTT.

The gene calls are TRBV19 and TRBJ2-2; 7 bases are shared with TRBD1. Germline V gene data show CDR1 as LNHDA and CDR2 as SQIVND (reference sequence). The CDR3 is 16 residues long. Germline trimming cut 2 bases from V and 6 bases from J; bases unmatched to any gene: 9. The chain's CDR3 is CASSIFPGGRSGELFF. CDR3 DNA sequence: TGTGCCAGTAGTATATTTCCAGGGGGAAGGTCCGGGGAGCTGTTTTTT.

This clone was seen a handful of times. The chain uses TRBV19 and TRBJ1-6; D uncertain. The CDR3 totals 16 residues. Germline assignment: CDR1 LNHDA and CDR2 SQIVND (reference sequence). V dropped 2 bases and J dropped 0 bases, with 8 bases sitting between them. In DNA form, the CDR3 reads TGTGCCAGTAGTATAAGTCGGTTCTCCTATAATTCACCCCTCCACTTT. This codes for CASSISRFSYNSPLHF.

The rearrangement joins TRBV27 to TRBJ2-1; the D is unclear. The V and J ends lost 6 bases and 4 bases respectively, with 4 bases between them. Germline CDR1 and CDR2: MNHEY and SMNVEV (reference sequence). CDR3 length: 11 amino acids. The CDR3 nucleotides are TGTGCCAGCAGGACTTACAATGAGCAGTTCTTC. It codes for CASRTYNEQFF.

The rearrangement uses TRBV2 and TRBJ2-1; TRBD2 matches 8 bases. The CDR3 consists of 19 residues. Germline V CDR1 and CDR2: SNHLY, FYNNEI. V trimming: 0 bases; J trimming: 2 bases; junction bases outside the gene matches: 12. Here the CDR3 reads CASSEAPLLAGRTYNEQFF. CDR3 DNA sequence: TGTGCCAGCAGTGAAGCCCCCCTATTAGCGGGAAGAACCTACAATGAGCAGTTCTTC. Complete variable domain (other parts from reference TRBV2 and TRBJ2-1): EPEVTQTPSHQVTQMGQEVILRCVPISNHLYFYWYRQILGQKVEFLVSFYNNEISEKSEIFDDQFSVERPDGSNFTLKIRSTKLEDSAMYFCASSEAPLLAGRTYNEQFFGPGTRLTVL.

This chain joins TRBV6-1 and TRBJ2-5, with D maybe TRBD2 (5 bases). The ends were cut back, 3 bases at V and 7 bases at J, with 21 bases in the middle. CDR3 length equals 16 residues. Germline V lookup: CDR1 MNHNS, CDR2 SASEGT. CDR3 residues: CASSELLAQLGVTQYF. The DNA of the CDR3 is TGTGCCAGCAGTGAGCTCCTGGCCCAGTTGGGAGTGACCCAGTACTTC.

This CDR3 is CASRFGGEEETQYF. In DNA form, the CDR3 reads TGTGCCAGCAGGTTTGGAGGGGAAGAAGAGACCCAGTACTTC. The chain employs TRBV6-1 and TRBJ2-5; possible D gene TRBD2, 6 bases. Trimming took off 6 bases at V and 3 bases at J, with 14 bases between the two ends. CDR1 is MNHNS and CDR2 is SASEGT in the germline V gene. CDR3 size: 14 residues.